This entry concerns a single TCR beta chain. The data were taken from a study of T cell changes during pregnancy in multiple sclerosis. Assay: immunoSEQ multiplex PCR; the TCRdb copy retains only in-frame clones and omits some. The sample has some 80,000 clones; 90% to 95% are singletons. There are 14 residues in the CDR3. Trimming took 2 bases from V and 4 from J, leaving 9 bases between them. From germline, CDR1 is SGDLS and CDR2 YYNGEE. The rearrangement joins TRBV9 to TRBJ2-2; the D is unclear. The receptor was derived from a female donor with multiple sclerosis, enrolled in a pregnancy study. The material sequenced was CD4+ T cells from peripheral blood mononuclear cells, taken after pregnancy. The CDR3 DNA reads TGTGCCAGCAGCGTTGGCGAGCGCACCGGGGAGCTGTTTTTT. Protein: CASSVGERTGELFF.